This T cell receptor (beta chain) comes out of a study of cytomegalovirus exposure and HLA in healthy donors. Overall study: HLA-typed donors were the source of roughly 85 million unique TCRs held in an early data release.

Notes on the study in general: Per a prior analysis, the majority of TCR beta V segments were productive roughly 87% or roughly 30% of the time. Across HLA loci, a later analysis found differing TCR association rates, with DRB1 most and HLA-C fewest.

A word on this clone: Its antigen is still unknown.

CDR3 size: 15 residues. In germline, CDR1 is SGHRS, CDR2 YFSETQ. With V trimmed by 7 bases and J by 7 bases, 16 bases remained unmatched. Primers for the PCR totalled 60 Vbeta and 13 Jbeta. Measured with immunoSEQ multiplex PCR; TCRdb has only the in-frame clones, and not every one. The sample records around 180,000 clones, 80% being singletons. This chain links TRBV5-1 with TRBJ2-7, with 8 bases aligning to TRBD2. Input material: PBMCs. The sequence came from a young man in good health and CMV-seropositive. The CDR3 DNA reads TGCGCCAGCTGCGGGAGGCCAGGAGGCTTTCTTGAGCAGTACTTC. This codes for CASCGRPGGFLEQYF.